These T cell receptor beta chains were read from a single sample in a study of tumor-infiltrating lymphocytes in primary liver carcinoma. One entry per CDR3 protein, called by TCRdb with MiXCR from the multiplex PCR reads. The sample carries about 120,000 distinct CDR3 sequences, roughly three fifths recorded once. The sample comprised liver tumor tissue from sampling region 1. Receptors originate from a woman aged 55-70 years with primary liver carcinoma and hepatitis B virus infection. CDR3s include the opening cysteine and the closing phenylalanine or tryptophan. D genes are given only for firm matches. Some rows have no size entry. The others give once, few or many, or a class for an expanded clone.

D gene	clone size	V gene	J gene	CDR3 protein	CDR3 DNA
TRBD1	.	TRBV11-1	TRBJ2-6	CPSSAGTGTPGANVLTF	TGTCCCAGCAGCGCCGGGACAGGGACTCCTGGGGCCAACGTCCTGACTTTC
.	.	TRBV10-2	TRBJ2-5	CTSSPPGSGETQYF	TGCACCAGCAGCCCCCCTGGTAGTGGGGAGACCCAGTACTTC
.	many	TRBV10-2	TRBJ2-7	CASSSARPYEQYF	TGCGCCAGCAGTTCTGCCAGACCCTACGAGCAGTACTTC
TRBD1	.	TRBV11-2	TRBJ2-1	CSNSLDRDGEQFF	TGTTCCAACAGCTTAGACAGGGATGGTGAGCAGTTCTTC
.	once	TRBV28	TRBJ1-2	CASTKVGQENYGYTF	TGTGCCAGCACTAAGGTGGGGCAGGAGAACTATGGCTACACCTTC
.	many	TRBV29-1	TRBJ2-5	CSVDGSGETQYF	TGCAGCGTTGACGGATCTGGGGAGACCCAGTACTTC
.	.	TRBV12-3/TRBV12-4	TRBJ2-3	CANSPGSSTDTQYF	TGTGCCAACAGCCCCGGTAGTAGCACAGATACGCAGTATTTT
.	few	TRBV28	TRBJ2-5	CASTRQAQETQYF	TGTGCCAGCACCCGACAGGCCCAAGAGACCCAGTACTTC
TRBD2	.	TRBV11-3	TRBJ2-3	CASNPGLAGVDTHYF	TGTGCCAGCAACCCAGGACTAGCGGGAGTGGATACGCACTATTTT
.	.	TRBV7-9	TRBJ2-1	CASSLGWEASYNEQLF	TGTGCCAGCAGCTTAGGTTGGGAGGCCTCCTACAATGAGCAGCTCTTC
.	.	TRBV11-2	TRBJ2-1	CASSPNSRYREQLF	TGTGCAAGCAGTCCGAACTCGAGGTATAGGGAGCAGCTCTTC
TRBD2	few	TRBV28	TRBJ2-7	CASSTRLAGVGEQYF	TGTGCCAGCAGTACCCGACTAGCGGGAGTTGGCGAGCAGTACTTC
.	.	TRBV28	TRBJ1-1	CASSLFGVGTEAFF	TGTGCCAGCAGTTTATTCGGGGTGGGCACTGAAGCTTTCTTT
.	.	TRBV11-2	TRBJ2-7	CASSTAWESSYEQYF	TGTGCCAGCAGCACCGCATGGGAGAGCTCCTACGAGCAGTATTTC
.	.	TRBV25-1	TRBJ2-5	CASSAGGGETQYF	TGTGCCAGCAGTGCCGGAGGAGGGGAGACCCAGTACTTC
.	.	TRBV28	TRBJ2-2	CANATPSPTGELFF	TGTGCCAATGCGACACCCAGTCCGACCGGGGAGCTGTTTTTT
.	.	TRBV7-3	TRBJ2-3	CASSLDYTDMQYF	TGTGCCAGCAGCTTAGACTACACAGATATGCAGTATTTT
.	.	TRBV28	TRBJ2-1	CASSSRRNSYNEQFF	TGTGCCAGCAGTTCCCGACGGAACTCCTACAATGAGCAGTTCTTC
.	.	TRBV11-2	TRBJ2-7	CANSLDDNSEQYF	TGTGCCAACAGCTTAGATGATAACAGCGAGCAGTACTTC
.	few	TRBV6-2/TRBV6-3	TRBJ2-2	CASSPKPVTGPTGELFF	TGTGCCAGCAGTCCAAAACCGGTCACGGGTCCCACCGGGGAGCTGTTTTTT
.	few	TRBV11-2	TRBJ1-1	CASSPPLGLNTEAFF	TGTGCCAGCAGCCCCCCCCTGGGGTTGAACACTGAAGCTTTCTTT
TRBD2	.	TRBV11-2	TRBJ2-5	CASSSVAGVETQYF	TGTGCCAGCTCCTCGGTAGCGGGAGTGGAGACCCAGTACTTC
TRBD2	.	TRBV28	TRBJ2-5	CASSTRKILAGETKFSQYF	TGTGCCAGCAGTACTCGGAAGATACTAGCGGGGGAAACCAAGTTTTCCCAGTACTTC